The 29 T cell receptor beta chains in this list originate from one sample, sequenced in a study of blood T cells in healthy people across ages. The authors ran a second PCR of about 6 to 11 cycles using a sample-barcoded 5' primer and a J-beta primer mix. From the 5' RACE reads, TCRdb called clonotypes with MiXCR, one entry per CDR3 protein. Of approximately 690,000 distinct CDR3 sequences in the sample, roughly 43% were seen once. Sequencing was carried out using blood. Receptor source: a man older than 75 in good health.

This sequence joins TRBV20-1 and TRBJ2-7; 9 bases are a match to TRBD2. The CDR3 has 15 amino acids. The trim removed 0 bases at V and 2 bases at J, leaving 5 bases unmatched. Germline CDR1 DFQATT, CDR2 SNEGSKA (reference sequence). The CDR3, as DNA: TGCAGTGCTAGAGATTTTCTAGCGGGGACCTACGAGCAGTACTTC. This codes for CSARDFLAGTYEQYF.

This chain connects TRBV11-2 to TRBJ2-2; 9 bases are a match to TRBD2. The CDR3 length is 16 residues. Germline trimming cut 6 bases from V and 6 bases from J; bases unmatched to any gene: 11. Germline CDR1 and CDR2: SGHAT and FQNNGV. The CDR3 coding sequence is TGTGCCAGCAGGGGGGTAGCGGGGGCAATCCCCGGGGAGCTGTTTTTT. It yields the protein CASRGVAGAIPGELFF.

This clonotype was counted a few times. The J gene is TRBJ2-7, the V gene TRBV7-2; D ambiguous. Germline values: CDR1 SGHTA, CDR2 FQGNSA. CDR3 length equals 15 residues. V gave up 2 bases and J gave up 5 bases, with 16 bases separating them. In DNA, the CDR3 is TGTGCCAGCAGCTTAACATCGTCTGGGTTCGACGAGCAGTACTTC. It specifies CASSLTSSGFDEQYF.

Of note for this clonotype: This may be a read error, as it is one base from a much larger clone. This chain connects TRBV2 to TRBJ2-6, with D hard to call. The CDR3 loop spans 15 amino acids. V lost 3 bases and J 0 bases, leaving 6 bases between the germline ends. Germline CDR1 and CDR2: SNHLY and FYNNEI. The CDR3 sequence: CASSDCPSGANVLTF. As DNA, the CDR3 is TGTGCCAGCAGTGACTGTCCCTCTGGGGCCAACGTCCTGACTTTC.

The V gene is TRBV4-1, the J gene TRBJ2-5; D unclear. TRBJ2-7 explains the end of the DNA better; the J call may be wrong. The CDR3 sequence is 14 residues long. Germline-derived CDR1 and CDR2 are MGHRA and YSYEKL. Here the CDR3 reads CASSQGIAYLEQYF. The CDR3 nucleotides are TGCGCCAGCAGCCAAGGGATAGCATACCTCGAGCAGTACTTC.

There are many counts of this clonotype. The genes are TRBV20-1 and TRBJ2-7, with a weak D call TRBD2 (5 bases). Germline CDR1 DFQATT, CDR2 SNEGSKA (reference sequence). The CDR3 is 11 residues long. V gave up 3 bases and J gave up 6 bases, with 9 bases separating them. The CDR3 region is CSARAGAEQYF. DNA for the CDR3: TGCAGTGCTAGGGCGGGCGCCGAGCAGTACTTC.

The chain combines TRBV6-2 or TRBV6-3 with TRBJ2-5; D is unclear. The CDR3 loop spans 12 amino acids. V was clipped by 0 bases and J by 8 bases, with 7 bases between them. The V gene's germline CDR1 is MNHEY and CDR2 SVGEGT. CDR3 loop: CASSYSQATQYF. In nucleotides, the CDR3 is TGTGCCAGCAGTTACTCGCAGGCAACCCAGTACTTC.

The sample holds many counts of this clonotype. The chain links TRBV7-2 to TRBJ2-5, with D uncertain. Germline lookup yields CDR1 SGHTA and CDR2 FQGNSA. This CDR3 is 13 amino acids long. V shed 5 bases and J shed 4 bases, with 11 bases lying between them. The DNA for the CDR3 is TGTGCCAGCAGCCTCAGATACCTAGAGACCCAGTACTTC. Protein sequence: CASSLRYLETQYF.

This clonotype has more than one count but fewer than ten. The chain joins TRBV6-5 to TRBJ1-2, with 12 bases fitting TRBD1. Germline-derived CDR1 and CDR2 are MNHEY and SVGAGI. The CDR3 covers 14 residues. V was pared by 6 bases and J by 7 bases, with 6 bases of the junction left unmatched. The CDR3 loop reads CASSPGQGAGGYTF. In DNA form, the CDR3 reads TGTGCCAGCAGCCCGGGACAGGGGGCGGGTGGCTACACCTTC.

This clonotype was detected ten times or more. The rearrangement joins TRBV24-1 to TRBJ2-3; 7 bases align to TRBD1. V lost 5 bases and J lost 3; bases outside the gene matches: 10. The CDR3 is made up of 16 amino acids. Germline loops: CDR1 KGHDR, CDR2 SFDVKD. The CDR3 coding sequence is TGTGCCACCAGTGCCGCCACGGACAGGTTAACAGATACGCAGTATTTT. This encodes CATSAATDRLTDTQYF.

This chain connects TRBV30 to TRBJ1-2; D unresolved. The CDR3 extends over 16 amino acids. The germline V and J ends were trimmed by 0 bases and 2 bases, with 16 bases remaining between them. Germline loops: CDR1 GTSNPN, CDR2 SVGIG (reference sequence). CDR3 DNA: TGTGCCTGGAGTGTACCCTGGGCAGGAGAAAACTATGGCTACACCTTC. Residues: CAWSVPWAGENYGYTF.

V and J are TRBV10-3 and TRBJ2-2; no clear D. From germline, CDR1 is ENHRY and CDR2 SYGVKD. The V gene lost 2 bases and the J gene lost 5 bases, with 9 bases spanning the gap. The CDR3 has 14 residues. CDR3 in amino acids: CAISEQLTTGELFF. For the CDR3, the DNA is TGTGCCATCAGTGAGCAATTGACAACCGGGGAGCTGTTTTTT.

This clonotype was picked up many times. The rearrangement joins TRBV27 to TRBJ2-1; D perhaps matches TRBD2 (6 bases). Germline V gene sequence: CDR1 MNHEY, CDR2 SMNVEV (reference sequence). CDR3 size: 13 residues. Trimming took 5 bases from V and 12 from J, leaving 17 bases between them. The chain's CDR3 is CASSARIGSGQFF. CDR3 DNA sequence: TGTGCCAGCAGTGCCAGAATCGGGAGTGGGCAGTTCTTC.

The CDR3 protein is CSVAADSSYNSPLHF. In nucleotides, the CDR3 is TGCAGCGTTGCGGCAGATAGCTCCTATAATTCACCCCTCCACTTT. V and J are TRBV29-1 and TRBJ1-6; D gene ambiguous. V was clipped by 4 bases and J by 0 bases, with 10 bases between them. Germline lookup yields CDR1 SQVTM and CDR2 ANQGSEA. The CDR3 runs 15 residues.

The genes are TRBV10-3 and TRBJ2-5, with TRBD1 identical over 7 bases. Matching the DNA end better, TRBJ2-7 makes the J call doubtful. Germline assignment: CDR1 ENHRY and CDR2 SYGVKD. This CDR3 comprises 16 residues. This CDR3 reads CAIRRGQDRHLYEQYF. DNA for the CDR3: TGTGCCATCAGGCGAGGACAGGACCGCCACCTCTACGAGCAGTACTTC.

This chain's CDR3 is CSAADRNYGYTF. Written as DNA, the CDR3 is TGCAGTGCCGCGGACAGGAACTATGGCTACACCTTC. The rearrangement joins TRBV20-1 to TRBJ1-2, with 7 bases fitting TRBD1. The germline V gene has CDR1 DFQATT and CDR2 SNEGSKA (reference sequence). The CDR3 is 12 residues long. The ends lost 6 bases at V and 2 bases at J; junction bases unmatched: 3.

This clonotype was seen once. In DNA form, the CDR3 reads TGTGCCAGCAGTTACGGGACAGGGGTAGGCACTGAGCAGTTCTTC. Translated, it gives CASSYGTGVGTEQFF. This chain uses TRBV6-5 with TRBJ2-1; the match to TRBD1 covers 10 bases. CDR1 and CDR2 (germline): MNHEY, SVGAGI. The CDR3 loop spans 15 amino acids. V was pared by 2 bases and J by 9 bases, with 7 bases of the junction left unmatched.

This clonotype was found a few times. The chain has TRBV30 and TRBJ1-4; tentatively, D is TRBD1 (5 bases). The CDR3 runs to 16 residues. The germline V and J ends were trimmed by 0 bases and 0 bases, with 11 bases remaining between them. Germline V gives CDR1 GTSNPN, CDR2 SVGIG (reference sequence). This CDR3 is CAWSVRDRTTNEKLFF. The CDR3 DNA reads TGTGCCTGGAGTGTTCGGGACCGAACAACTAATGAAAAACTGTTTTTT.

This clonotype has a handful of counts. The chain is built from TRBV6-2 or TRBV6-3 and TRBJ2-7; D not resolved. The CDR3 is made up of 18 amino acids. CDR1 is MNHEY and CDR2 is SVGEGT in the germline V gene. The germline V and J ends were trimmed by 2 bases and 2 bases, with 22 bases remaining between them. The CDR3 protein is CASSYDFTASPTTYEQYF. The CDR3 coding sequence is TGTGCCAGCAGTTACGACTTCACTGCCTCGCCTACCACCTACGAGCAGTACTTC.

The gene calls are TRBV5-1 and TRBJ2-7; D gene unclear. Trimming cost V 7 bases and J 1 base, with 18 bases left between them. Looked up from germline, CDR1 is SGHRS and CDR2 is YFSETQ. The CDR3 has 15 residues. The CDR3 bases are TGCGCCAGCTGCACCTTCGATCCCCAGTCCTACGAGCAGTACTTC. It codes for CASCTFDPQSYEQYF.

This rearrangement joins TRBV18 to TRBJ2-1; D gene unclear. This CDR3 has 15 residues. CDR1 is KGHSH and CDR2 is LQKENI in the germline V gene. V was clipped by 6 bases and J by 5 bases, with 17 bases between them. In nucleotides, the CDR3 is TGTGCCAGCTCCCCTCGAACCTCAAGGGACAATGAGCAGTTCTTC. Translation: CASSPRTSRDNEQFF.

The chain couples TRBV20-1 to TRBJ1-5, with a weak D call TRBD1 (5 bases). Germline V gene data show CDR1 as DFQATT and CDR2 as SNEGSKA (reference sequence). V lost 0 bases and J 4 bases, leaving 13 bases between the germline ends. CDR3 length: 15 amino acids. CDR3 in DNA: TGCAGTGCTAGAGATTATGGAAAGGGGAATCAGCCCCAGCATTTT. Translation gives CSARDYGKGNQPQHF.

The chain couples TRBV14 to TRBJ2-3; D is perhaps TRBD2 (5 bases). Germline V gene lookup returns CDR1 SGHDN and CDR2 FVKESK. V lost 0 bases, J lost 2 bases, and 15 bases lay in between. The CDR3 has 17 residues. DNA for the CDR3: TGTGCCAGCAGCCAAGATTTGGCGGGCGCCAACACAGATACGCAGTATTTT. Translated: CASSQDLAGANTDTQYF.

The gene calls are TRBV28 and TRBJ2-3; 12 bases are shared with TRBD2. The germline gives CDR1 MDHEN, CDR2 SYDVKM. V lost 6 bases and J lost 4; bases outside the gene matches: 8. The CDR3 is made up of 16 amino acids. CDR3 sequence reads: CASRKTSGRKPDTQYF. CDR3 nucleotides: TGTGCCAGCAGGAAAACTAGCGGGAGGAAGCCAGATACGCAGTATTTT. Variable domain in full (rest from reference TRBV28 and TRBJ2-3): DVKVTQSSRYLVKRTGEKVFLECVQDMDHENMFWYRQDPGLGLRLIYFSYDVKMKEKGDIPEGYSVSREKKERFSLILESASTNQTSMYLCASRKTSGRKPDTQYFGPGTRLTVL.

This clonotype showed up just a few times. The V gene is TRBV10-1, the J gene TRBJ2-1; 8 nucleotides match TRBD2. V trimming: 5 bases; J trimming: 4 bases; junction bases outside the gene matches: 7. This CDR3 region has 15 residues. Germline lookup yields CDR1 WNHNN and CDR2 SYGVQD (reference sequence). The CDR3 bases are TGCGCCAGCAGTTCCCTAAGCGGGGGATACAATGAGCAGTTCTTC. This encodes CASSSLSGGYNEQFF.

The gene calls are TRBV6-2 or TRBV6-3 and TRBJ1-5, with 8 bases identical to TRBD1. Germline CDR1 and CDR2: MNHEY and SVGEGT. Germline trimming cut 2 bases from V and 2 bases from J; bases unmatched to any gene: 14. The CDR3 loop spans 19 amino acids. The CDR3 DNA reads TGTGCCAGCAGTTACCCGGGACAGGCGATTCTCGAAGGCAATCAGCCCCAGCATTTT. Translation: CASSYPGQAILEGNQPQHF.

The gene calls are TRBV20-1 and TRBJ2-7; D remains ambiguous. Germline CDR1 and CDR2: DFQATT and SNEGSKA (reference sequence). V was pared by 3 bases and J by 6 bases, with 12 bases between. The CDR3 has 12 amino acids. CDR3 DNA sequence: TGCAGTGCTAGCCCACAGCACAGCGAGCAGTACTTC. Amino acid sequence: CSASPQHSEQYF.

This clonotype was seen only a few times. This chain uses TRBV29-1 with TRBJ2-5; possibly TRBD2 for D (7 bases). From germline, CDR1 is SQVTM and CDR2 ANQGSEA. The ends were cut back, 3 bases at V and 10 bases at J, with 15 bases in the middle. The CDR3 is 12 residues long. The CDR3 spells CSVESGGQLQYF. The DNA for the CDR3 is TGCAGCGTTGAGTCCGGGGGGCAGCTCCAGTACTTC.

This clonotype was detected a few times. CDR3 nucleotide sequence: TGTGCCAGCAGTCCCTCCGGGACAGAGCAATACGAGCAGTACTTC. This translates into CASSPSGTEQYEQYF. This rearrangement joins TRBV7-3 to TRBJ2-7; 7 bases agree with TRBD1. J lost 4 bases, V lost 6 bases, and 12 bases had no gene match. In germline, CDR1 is SGHTA, CDR2 FQGTGA. The CDR3 has 15 residues.